These 30 T cell receptor beta chains were all obtained from the same sample, sequenced in a study of blood T cell repertoires in COVID-19. The assay was immunoSEQ multiplex PCR, and TCRdb's table has in-frame clones only and misses some. The sample holds approximately 260,000 clones, over 75% seen once. Sequenced material: peripheral blood. The receptors shown here come from a human donor in a cohort sampled during active COVID-19.

J is TRBJ2-7 and V is TRBV28; 7 positions match TRBD2. The J segment lost 0 bases and the V segment lost 3 bases, leaving 14 bases of the junction unmatched. The CDR3 is made up of 18 amino acids. In germline, CDR1 is MDHEN, CDR2 SYDVKM. CDR3 bases: TGTGCCAGCAGTTTGTCACCCGGACTAGGGTCGAGCTCCTACGAGCAGTACTTC. It encodes CASSLSPGLGSSSYEQYF.

The gene calls are TRBV28 and TRBJ1-1; D unclear. Trimming took 3 bases from V and 4 from J, leaving 6 bases between them. The CDR3 length is 12 residues. The germline V gene encodes CDR1 MDHEN and CDR2 SYDVKM. Written as DNA, the CDR3 is TGTGCCAGCAGTTTCCTAATCACTGAAGCTTTCTTT. It yields the protein CASSFLITEAFF.

J is TRBJ2-5 and V is TRBV5-1, with 7 bases matching TRBD2. V shed 4 bases and J 0 bases; nucleotides not matched to a gene: 6. The length of the CDR3 is 15 residues. The V gene's germline CDR1 is SGHRS and CDR2 YFSETQ. CDR3 sequence: CASSLSGGYQETQYF. The CDR3 nucleotides read TGCGCCAGCAGCCTTTCCGGGGGGTACCAAGAGACCCAGTACTTC. The whole variable domain, remainder taken from reference TRBV5-1 and TRBJ2-5, is KAGVTQTPRYLIKTRGQQVTLSCSPISGHRSVSWYQQTPGQGLQFLFEYFSETQRNKGNFPGRFSGRQFSNSRSEMNVSTLELGDSALYLCASSLSGGYQETQYFGPGTRLLVL.

The rearrangement links TRBV28 to TRBJ1-6, with TRBD1 matching 9 bases. Per germline, CDR1 MDHEN and CDR2 SYDVKM. This CDR3 is 16 amino acids long. V lost 7 bases and J lost 5; bases outside the gene matches: 9. DNA of the CDR3: TGTGCCAGCACCACTGTAGGACAGGGGCATAATTCACCCCTCCACTTT. This encodes CASTTVGQGHNSPLHF.

The genes are TRBV6-5 and TRBJ2-7; 7 positions match TRBD2. Per germline, CDR1 MNHEY and CDR2 SVGAGI. CDR3 length: 14 residues. J lost 6 bases, V lost 7 bases, and 12 bases had no gene match. CDR3 in DNA: TGTGCCAGCAATACCTTAACTAGCGAAGCCGAGCAGTACTTC. Its translation is CASNTLTSEAEQYF.

The CDR3 DNA follows: TGCGCCAGCAGCCAAGGCCTGAGGAACACCATATATTTT. Protein product: CASSQGLRNTIYF. This chain joins TRBV4-1 and TRBJ1-3; D gene ambiguous. CDR1 and CDR2 from the germline V gene are MGHRA and YSYEKL. V dropped 1 base and J dropped 7 bases, with 8 bases sitting between them. CDR3 size: 13 residues.

The chain carries TRBV15 and TRBJ2-5; TRBD2 matches 7 bases. The length of the CDR3 is 16 residues. Germline CDR1 LNHNV, CDR2 YYDKDF (reference sequence). The V and J ends lost 3 bases and 5 bases, in that order; junction bases with no gene match: 12. The CDR3 region has the DNA TGTGCCACCAGCAGGGGCCAAGTGACTAGCAAGGAGACCCAGTACTTC. Translation gives CATSRGQVTSKETQYF.

The chain is built from TRBV6-5 and TRBJ2-2; D not resolved. V lost 6 bases and J 0 bases, leaving 8 bases between the germline ends. This CDR3 region has 14 residues. The V gene's germline CDR1 is MNHEY and CDR2 SVGAGI. Here the CDR3 reads CASSPYPNTGELFF. The CDR3 DNA sequence: TGTGCCAGCAGCCCCTACCCGAACACCGGGGAGCTGTTTTTT.

This chain links TRBV5-1 with TRBJ2-2, with 9 bases lining up with TRBD1. Germline V gene lookup returns CDR1 SGHRS and CDR2 YFSETQ. V lost 2 bases, J lost 0 bases, and 2 bases stayed unmatched. CDR3 size: 16 residues. CDR3 sequence reads: CASSFTGGSNTGELFF. The CDR3 coding sequence is TGCGCCAGCAGCTTTACAGGGGGCTCGAACACCGGGGAGCTGTTTTTT.

V gene TRBV10-1 combines with J gene TRBJ1-5; 7 bases match TRBD1. This CDR3 spans 14 amino acids. V gave up 5 bases and J gave up 1 base; unmatched junction bases: 2. CDR1 is WNHNN and CDR2 is SYGVQD in the germline V gene (reference sequence). The CDR3: CASSPGQSNQPQHF. In DNA form, the CDR3 reads TGCGCCAGCAGTCCGGGACAGAGCAATCAGCCCCAGCATTTT.

The chain combines TRBV19 with TRBJ2-7; 11 bases align to TRBD2. This CDR3 is 18 amino acids long. The J segment lost 0 bases and the V segment lost 4 bases, leaving 11 bases of the junction unmatched. Germline CDR1 and CDR2: LNHDA and SQIVND (reference sequence). The chain's CDR3 is CASSRGETSGTRSYEQYF. CDR3 nucleotides: TGTGCCAGTAGTAGGGGAGAGACTAGCGGGACCCGCTCCTACGAGCAGTACTTC.

This chain joins TRBV3-1 (or the pseudogene TRBV3-2) and TRBJ2-7; a weak D match, TRBD1 (6 bases). The CDR3 runs 14 residues. Germline CDR1 reads LGHDT; CDR2 reads YNNKEL (reference sequence). V shed 4 bases and J shed 0 bases, with 10 bases lying between them. The CDR3 sequence: CASSLTGSSYEQYF. The DNA for the CDR3 is TGTGCCAGCAGCCTTACAGGGAGCTCCTACGAGCAGTACTTC.

This clone has only one observation. This chain connects TRBV7-6 to TRBJ1-2, with TRBD1 matching over 9 bases. The V gene's germline CDR1 is SGHVS and CDR2 FNYEAQ. The CDR3 totals 15 residues. With 5 bases clipped from V and 8 bases from J, the junction kept 12 bases outside the gene matches. CDR3 region: CASSLGQGPFSGYTF. In DNA, the CDR3 is TGTGCCAGCAGCCTTGGACAGGGGCCTTTTTCCGGCTACACCTTC.

The genes are TRBV6-6 and TRBJ2-7; 8 bases match TRBD1. The J segment lost 4 bases and the V segment lost 6 bases, leaving 14 bases of the junction unmatched. The CDR3 sequence is 16 residues long. Germline loops: CDR1 MNHNY, CDR2 SVGAGI (reference sequence). CDR3 in DNA: TGTGCCAGCAGACGCACCGGGACAGGTAAACCTTACGAGCAGTACTTC. Encoded protein: CASRRTGTGKPYEQYF.

This clone was seen many times. The chain carries TRBV7-2 and TRBJ1-3, with TRBD1 as a possible D gene (6 bases). The CDR3 runs 15 residues. Germline V CDR1 and CDR2: SGHTA, FQGNSA. Trimming shortened V by 1 base and J by 0 bases, and 7 bases separated the two germline ends. The CDR3 region has the DNA TGTGCCAGCAGCTTAGGACAGGTCTCTGGAAACACCATATATTTT. Protein product: CASSLGQVSGNTIYF.

V and J are TRBV6-4 and TRBJ2-5; TRBD2 is a possible D gene (5 bases). With 9 bases removed from V and 10 bases from J, the gap between germline ends came to 12 bases. This CDR3 has 10 amino acids. The germline gives CDR1 MRHNA, CDR2 SNTAGT. In DNA form, the CDR3 reads TGTGCCAGACCAAGACGGGGCCAGTACTTC. Translation: CARPRRGQYF.

The rearrangement joins TRBV5-6 to TRBJ1-1; D unclear. V lost 3 bases, J lost 3 bases, and 21 bases lay in between. CDR1 is SGHDT and CDR2 is YYEEEE in the germline V gene. The CDR3 covers 17 residues. The CDR3 DNA reads TGTGCCAGCAGCTCTATAAGATTCGAAGTTGCGGACACTGAAGCTTTCTTT. Its translation: CASSSIRFEVADTEAFF. The whole variable domain, remainder taken from reference TRBV5-6 and TRBJ1-1, is DAGVTQSPTHLIKTRGQQVTLRCSPKSGHDTVSWYQQALGQGPQFIFQYYEEEERQRGNFPDRFSGHQFPNYSSELNVNALLLGDSALYLCASSSIRFEVADTEAFFGQGTRLTVV.

The J gene is TRBJ2-3, the V gene TRBV5-3; 8 bases line up with TRBD2. TRBV5-3 is labeled an ORF, and its function is uncertain. The ends lost 0 bases at V and 5 bases at J; junction bases unmatched: 5. This CDR3 has 15 amino acids. CDR3 coding DNA: TGTGCCAGAAGCTTGGTCGGGACTAGGTTAGATACGCAGTATTTT. Its protein product is CARSLVGTRLDTQYF.

The genes are TRBV28 and TRBJ2-7, with D maybe TRBD1 (6 bases). CDR3 length: 14 residues. Germline loops: CDR1 MDHEN, CDR2 SYDVKM. Trimming cost V 7 bases and J 3 bases, with 16 bases left between them. This CDR3 reads CASNPMTGFYEQYF. CDR3 coding DNA: TGTGCCAGCAACCCAATGACAGGCTTCTACGAGCAGTACTTC.

The chain employs TRBV5-5 and TRBJ2-3; 7 bases are shared with TRBD1. In germline, CDR1 is SGHKS, CDR2 YYEKEE (reference sequence). After removal of 0 bases from V and 0 bases from J, the junction contained 13 bases not matched to a gene. The CDR3 length is 19 residues. This chain's CDR3 is CASSLDTGTDYTSTDTQYF. DNA of the CDR3: TGTGCCAGCAGCTTGGATACTGGGACAGACTACACTAGCACAGATACGCAGTATTTT.

V and J are TRBV13 and TRBJ2-5, with 8 bases that match TRBD2. CDR3 size: 15 residues. The germline CDR1 and CDR2 sequences are PRHDT and FYEKMQ (reference sequence). J lost 0 bases, V lost 4 bases, and 4 bases had no gene match. The CDR3 DNA reads as TGTGCCAGCAGCTCGGGACTAGAAGACCAAGAGACCCAGTACTTC. Its translation: CASSSGLEDQETQYF.

The rearrangement uses TRBV28 and TRBJ1-5; 7 bases map to TRBD1. Germline-derived CDR1 and CDR2 are MDHEN and SYDVKM. The length of the CDR3 is 15 residues. Germline trimming cut 2 bases from V and 6 bases from J; bases unmatched to any gene: 7. The CDR3 loop reads CASSLLSGGSQPQHF. The CDR3 DNA is TGTGCCAGCAGTTTACTCTCAGGGGGGAGTCAGCCCCAGCATTTT. The full variable domain, in which reference TRBV28 and TRBJ1-5 provide the parts outside the CDR3, is DVKVTQSSRYLVKRTGEKVFLECVQDMDHENMFWYRQDPGLGLRLIYFSYDVKMKEKGDIPEGYSVSREKKERFSLILESASTNQTSMYLCASSLLSGGSQPQHFGDGTRLSIL.

The genes are TRBV28 and TRBJ1-1; D possibly corresponds to TRBD1 (6 bases). Germline V CDR1 and CDR2: MDHEN, SYDVKM. Trimming pared 6 bases from V and 5 bases from J, leaving 13 bases between. The CDR3 extends over 13 amino acids. CDR3: CASSPVRGTEAFF. CDR3 DNA sequence: TGTGCCAGCAGCCCTGTAAGGGGGACTGAAGCTTTCTTT.

V and J are TRBV7-3 and TRBJ2-3, with TRBD2 matching over 9 bases. CDR1 and CDR2 from the germline V gene are SGHTA and FQGTGA. V shed 3 bases and J 3 bases; nucleotides not matched to a gene: 4. The CDR3 spans 15 residues. The CDR3 is CASSFQGLATDTQYF. CDR3 coding DNA: TGTGCCAGCAGCTTCCAGGGACTAGCAACAGATACGCAGTATTTT. Drawing the rest from reference TRBV7-3 and TRBJ2-3, the complete variable domain is GAGVSQTPSNKVTEKGKYVELRCDPISGHTALYWYRQSLGQGPEFLIYFQGTGAADDSGLPNDRFFAVRPEGSVSTLKIQRTERGDSAVYLCASSFQGLATDTQYFGPGTRLTVL.

The genes are TRBV18 and TRBJ2-7; TRBD2 is a possible D gene (7 bases). The CDR3 loop spans 15 amino acids. Germline V gene lookup returns CDR1 KGHSH and CDR2 LQKENI. Deletions cut 3 bases from V and 5 bases from J, with 17 bases between. The CDR3 nucleotides are TGTGCCAGCTCACCCCTAGGGGGAGGGGCTAACGAGCAGTACTTC. Its protein product is CASSPLGGGANEQYF.

This chain uses TRBV6-5 with TRBJ2-3; tentative D call: TRBD2 (6 bases). This CDR3 has 15 residues. With 5 bases removed from V and 0 bases from J, the gap between germline ends came to 12 bases. Germline loops: CDR1 MNHEY, CDR2 SVGAGI. CDR3 nucleotide sequence: TGTGCCAGCAGTCAAAAAGCGGGCAGCACAGATACGCAGTATTTT. Translated, it gives CASSQKAGSTDTQYF.

The chain has TRBV11-2 and TRBJ2-1; D not resolved. The germline gives CDR1 SGHAT, CDR2 FQNNGV. The CDR3 covers 14 residues. Between the trimmed V and J ends, which lost 1 base and 5 bases, there was a span of 9 bases. CDR3 sequence (DNA): TGTGCCAGCAGCTTAGCCGGGTCCCACAATGAGCAGTTCTTC. It codes for CASSLAGSHNEQFF.

The J gene is TRBJ2-1, the V gene TRBV7-2; no definite D call. Trimming pared 5 bases from V and 4 bases from J, leaving 6 bases between. There are 12 residues in the CDR3. Germline V CDR1 and CDR2: SGHTA, FQGNSA. Written as DNA, the CDR3 is TGTGCCAGCAGCCAGGCGTACAATGAGCAGTTCTTC. Translation gives CASSQAYNEQFF.

The chain has TRBV18 and TRBJ1-4; 7 nucleotides match TRBD1. The CDR3 contains 16 residues. Germline loops: CDR1 KGHSH, CDR2 LQKENI. V lost 6 bases and J lost 0; bases outside the gene matches: 7. The CDR3 DNA is TGTGCCAGCTCCCCGCAAACAGGGGCAACTAATGAAAAACTGTTTTTT. This gives the protein CASSPQTGATNEKLFF.

This clone was found a few times. This CDR3 is CATIFVGQFNQPQHF. The CDR3 DNA is TGTGCCACCATCTTTGTGGGACAGTTCAATCAGCCCCAGCATTTT. This rearrangement joins TRBV24-1 to TRBJ1-5; 7 bases map to TRBD1. The CDR3 length is 15 residues. CDR1 and CDR2 from the germline V gene are KGHDR and SFDVKD. The V and J ends lost 8 bases and 3 bases, in that order; junction bases with no gene match: 9.